A selection of T cell receptor beta chains follows, all from one sample in a study of T-cell reconstitution after alpha-beta-depleted transplantation in children. TCRdb re-derived calls from the PCR reads in MiXCR, one entry per CDR3 protein. Here the sample spans about 590,000 distinct CDR3 sequences, roughly 13% being singletons. The sequencing here drew on PBMCs, mostly from graft donor cells, taken 360 days after TCRalphabeta/CD19-depleted stem cell transplant. All receptors come from a male patient younger than 18 who had a stem cell transplant for acute myeloid leukemia, so the T cells may come from the graft donor. Each CDR3 is given with its conserved first and last residue. Each record gives: clone size, V gene, J gene, D gene, CDR3 protein, CDR3 DNA. A D gene is named only where the DNA matches it firmly. Clone sizes are given selectively: once, few, many, or a class where the clone is expanded.

abundance: few; v_gene: TRBV5-1; j_gene: TRBJ2-7; d_gene: TRBD2; CDR3aa: CASSWGLAGGGQAYEQYF; CDR3nt: TGCGCCAGCAGCTGGGGACTAGCGGGAGGAGGGCAAGCCTACGAGCAGTACTTC
abundance: once; v_gene: TRBV4-2; j_gene: TRBJ2-7; d_gene: TRBD1; CDR3aa: CASSQAVPGTGIHEQYF; CDR3nt: TGTGCCAGCAGCCAAGCGGTTCCCGGGACAGGGATCCACGAGCAGTACTTC
abundance: .; v_gene: TRBV28; j_gene: TRBJ2-2; d_gene: .; CDR3aa: CASRPRTVPTGELFF; CDR3nt: TGTGCCAGCAGACCCCGGACAGTGCCCACCGGGGAGCTGTTTTTT
abundance: .; v_gene: TRBV7-2; j_gene: TRBJ2-7; d_gene: .; CDR3aa: CASSLAGGQDYEQYF; CDR3nt: TGTGCCAGCAGCTTAGCTGGCGGACAAGACTACGAGCAGTACTTC
abundance: .; v_gene: TRBV29-1; j_gene: TRBJ2-1; d_gene: TRBD2; CDR3aa: CSVVPGSGSNANEQFF; CDR3nt: TGCAGCGTCGTCCCCGGGAGCGGGAGCAACGCCAATGAGCAGTTCTTC
abundance: few; v_gene: TRBV7-8; j_gene: TRBJ2-2; d_gene: .; CDR3aa: CASSIISAGINTGELFF; CDR3nt: TGTGCCAGCAGTATTATTTCGGCGGGAATTAACACCGGGGAGCTGTTTTTT
abundance: many; v_gene: TRBV6-2/TRBV6-3; j_gene: TRBJ2-7; d_gene: .; CDR3aa: CASSPRRGYEQYF; CDR3nt: TGTGCCAGCAGTCCTCGTAGGGGCTACGAGCAGTACTTC
abundance: .; v_gene: TRBV9; j_gene: TRBJ2-2; d_gene: .; CDR3aa: CASSVPTREPNTGELFF; CDR3nt: TGTGCCAGCAGCGTACCCACGAGGGAGCCGAACACCGGGGAGCTGTTTTTT
abundance: .; v_gene: TRBV6-5; j_gene: TRBJ2-3; d_gene: .; CDR3aa: CASSYSASTDTQYF; CDR3nt: TGTGCCAGCAGTTACTCGGCTAGCACAGATACGCAGTATTTT
abundance: few; v_gene: TRBV28; j_gene: TRBJ2-3; d_gene: TRBD2; CDR3aa: CASSVGTKTADTQYF; CDR3nt: TGTGCCAGCAGCGTCGGGACTAAGACTGCAGATACGCAGTATTTT
abundance: few; v_gene: TRBV7-3; j_gene: TRBJ1-1; d_gene: .; CDR3aa: CASSLTWEGTEAFF; CDR3nt: TGTGCCAGCAGCTTAACTTGGGAGGGAACTGAAGCTTTCTTT
abundance: .; v_gene: TRBV11-2; j_gene: TRBJ1-2; d_gene: .; CDR3aa: CASSFNGDPYYGYTF; CDR3nt: TGTGCCAGCAGCTTTAACGGCGACCCCTACTATGGCTACACCTTC
abundance: few; v_gene: TRBV30; j_gene: TRBJ2-3; d_gene: .; CDR3aa: CAWTTGSTDTQYF; CDR3nt: TGTGCCTGGACGACGGGCTCCACAGATACGCAGTATTTT
abundance: few; v_gene: TRBV28; j_gene: TRBJ2-7; d_gene: .; CDR3aa: CASSFRDDSYEQYF; CDR3nt: TGTGCCAGCAGTTTCCGGGACGACTCTTACGAGCAGTACTTC
abundance: many; v_gene: TRBV28; j_gene: TRBJ2-2; d_gene: .; CDR3aa: CASSLNGNTGELFF; CDR3nt: TGTGCCAGCAGTTTAAACGGGAACACCGGGGAGCTGTTTTTT
abundance: .; v_gene: TRBV7-3; j_gene: TRBJ2-5; d_gene: .; CDR3aa: CASSLAGREQETQYF; CDR3nt: TGTGCCAGCAGCTTAGCAGGGAGAGAGCAAGAGACCCAGTACTTC
abundance: many; v_gene: TRBV28; j_gene: TRBJ2-5; d_gene: TRBD1; CDR3aa: CASSATGGVGKETQYF; CDR3nt: TGTGCCAGCAGCGCGACAGGGGGGGTCGGAAAAGAGACCCAGTACTTC
abundance: .; v_gene: TRBV20-1; j_gene: TRBJ2-3; d_gene: TRBD1; CDR3aa: CSARLGQDLGTHTDTQYF; CDR3nt: TGCAGTGCTAGACTGGGACAGGATTTGGGCACACACACAGATACGCAGTATTTT
abundance: .; v_gene: TRBV18; j_gene: TRBJ1-4; d_gene: .; CDR3aa: CASSPGLTEKLFF; CDR3nt: TGTGCCAGCTCACCGGGCTTAACGGAAAAACTGTTTTTT
abundance: .; v_gene: TRBV15; j_gene: TRBJ1-2; d_gene: .; CDR3aa: CATSRDESLGYTF; CDR3nt: TGTGCCACCAGCAGAGATGAGAGTTTGGGCTACACCTTC
abundance: .; v_gene: TRBV15; j_gene: TRBJ2-1; d_gene: .; CDR3aa: CATSSQTERQFF; CDR3nt: TGTGCCACCAGCAGCCAGACGGAAAGGCAGTTCTTC
abundance: few; v_gene: TRBV4-3; j_gene: TRBJ2-7; d_gene: .; CDR3aa: CASSQDNMRGEQYF; CDR3nt: TGCGCCAGCAGCCAGGACAACATGCGGGGTGAGCAGTACTTC
abundance: few; v_gene: TRBV5-1; j_gene: TRBJ2-3; d_gene: .; CDR3aa: CASSKGPSTDTQYF; CDR3nt: TGCGCCAGCAGCAAGGGACCCAGCACAGATACGCAGTATTTT
abundance: many; v_gene: TRBV28; j_gene: TRBJ2-7; d_gene: .; CDR3aa: CATLTGLSYEQYF; CDR3nt: TGTGCCACTTTGACAGGCCTCTCCTACGAGCAGTACTTC
abundance: .; v_gene: TRBV28; j_gene: TRBJ2-2; d_gene: TRBD1; CDR3aa: CASSLFKRGQLFF; CDR3nt: TGTGCCAGCAGTTTATTCAAAAGGGGGCAGCTGTTTTTT
abundance: few; v_gene: TRBV5-1; j_gene: TRBJ1-1; d_gene: TRBD1; CDR3aa: CASSYDKGTGGVLEAFF; CDR3nt: TGCGCCAGCAGCTACGATAAGGGGACAGGGGGCGTGTTGGAAGCTTTCTTT
abundance: .; v_gene: TRBV6-1; j_gene: TRBJ2-3; d_gene: .; CDR3aa: CGGSTQYF; CDR3nt: TGCGGGGGTAGCACGCAGTATTTT
abundance: .; v_gene: TRBV29-1; j_gene: TRBJ2-3; d_gene: .; CDR3aa: CSPFPPLAGLSTDTQYF; CDR3nt: TGCAGCCCCTTCCCCCCGCTCGCGGGGCTTAGCACAGATACGCAGTATTTT
abundance: many; v_gene: TRBV5-1; j_gene: TRBJ1-1; d_gene: .; CDR3aa: CASSLLGRNTEAFF; CDR3nt: TGCGCCAGCAGCTTGTTGGGTCGGAACACTGAAGCTTTCTTT
abundance: few; v_gene: TRBV9; j_gene: TRBJ2-3; d_gene: .; CDR3aa: CASSSGGSTDTQYF; CDR3nt: TGCGCCAGCAGCTCTGGCGGGAGCACAGATACGCAGTATTTT
abundance: many; v_gene: TRBV7-2; j_gene: TRBJ2-1; d_gene: TRBD2; CDR3aa: CASSPMPGLAMSNEQFF; CDR3nt: TGTGCCAGCAGCCCCATGCCGGGACTAGCGATGAGCAATGAGCAGTTCTTC
abundance: .; v_gene: TRBV29-1; j_gene: TRBJ1-5; d_gene: .; CDR3aa: CSVANRDQDQPQHF; CDR3nt: TGCAGCGTTGCCAACCGGGACCAAGATCAGCCCCAGCATTTT
abundance: few; v_gene: TRBV9; j_gene: TRBJ2-3; d_gene: TRBD2; CDR3aa: CASSVSGGRTDTQYF; CDR3nt: TGTGCCAGCAGCGTCAGCGGGGGACGCACAGATACGCAGTATTTT
abundance: .; v_gene: TRBV3-1; j_gene: TRBJ2-7; d_gene: .; CDR3aa: CASSRCGNEQYF; CDR3nt: TGTGCCAGCAGCCGGTGTGGGAACGAGCAGTACTTC
abundance: once; v_gene: TRBV29-1; j_gene: TRBJ2-7; d_gene: TRBD2; CDR3aa: CSVRSSGRGAYEQYF; CDR3nt: TGCAGCGTCCGAAGTAGCGGGAGGGGCGCCTACGAGCAGTACTTC
abundance: few; v_gene: TRBV10-3; j_gene: TRBJ2-2; d_gene: TRBD1; CDR3aa: CAISLTGTANTGELFF; CDR3nt: TGTGCCATCAGTCTGACCGGGACAGCGAACACCGGGGAGCTGTTTTTT
abundance: .; v_gene: TRBV12-3/TRBV12-4; j_gene: TRBJ2-1; d_gene: TRBD2; CDR3aa: CASAPPGLAGHEQFF; CDR3nt: TGTGCCAGCGCTCCCCCGGGACTAGCCGGGCATGAGCAGTTCTTC
abundance: .; v_gene: TRBV20-1; j_gene: TRBJ2-3; d_gene: .; CDR3aa: CSARGEADTQYF; CDR3nt: TGCAGTGCTAGAGGGGAAGCAGATACGCAGTATTTT
abundance: few; v_gene: TRBV4-2; j_gene: TRBJ2-7; d_gene: .; CDR3aa: CASSQVSVSVAEFSYEQYF; CDR3nt: TGTGCCAGCAGCCAAGTGTCAGTTTCCGTAGCGGAGTTCTCCTACGAGCAGTACTTC
abundance: .; v_gene: TRBV20-1; j_gene: TRBJ2-7; d_gene: .; CDR3aa: CSAKGEVAREQYF; CDR3nt: TGCAGTGCCAAAGGTGAAGTGGCGCGGGAGCAGTACTTC
abundance: .; v_gene: TRBV6-1; j_gene: TRBJ1-1; d_gene: .; CDR3aa: CASRLTLTAAEAFF; CDR3nt: TGTGCCAGCAGGTTGACACTAACGGCCGCTGAAGCTTTCTTT
abundance: few; v_gene: TRBV6-2/TRBV6-3; j_gene: TRBJ2-2; d_gene: .; CDR3aa: CASSYDGYTGELFF; CDR3nt: TGTGCCAGCAGTTACGACGGTTACACCGGGGAGCTGTTTTTT
abundance: few; v_gene: TRBV29-1; j_gene: TRBJ2-5; d_gene: .; CDR3aa: CSGVGVGETQYF; CDR3nt: TGCAGCGGGGTAGGGGTCGGGGAGACCCAGTACTTC
abundance: many; v_gene: TRBV10-3; j_gene: TRBJ1-1; d_gene: .; CDR3aa: CAIRVQGTLNTEAFF; CDR3nt: TGTGCCATCAGAGTACAGGGTACCCTGAACACTGAAGCTTTCTTT
abundance: many; v_gene: TRBV4-3; j_gene: TRBJ2-3; d_gene: TRBD2; CDR3aa: CASSLGLADPSTDTQYF; CDR3nt: TGCGCCAGCAGCCTTGGACTAGCGGACCCTAGCACAGATACGCAGTATTTT
abundance: .; v_gene: TRBV28; j_gene: TRBJ1-2; d_gene: .; CDR3aa: CASSSGQGGYTF; CDR3nt: TGTGCCAGCAGTTCCGGTCAGGGCGGCTACACCTTC
abundance: .; v_gene: TRBV6-1; j_gene: TRBJ2-7; d_gene: .; CDR3aa: CATSPPGFAEQYF; CDR3nt: TGTGCCACATCCCCTCCTGGGTTTGCCGAGCAGTACTTC
abundance: many; v_gene: TRBV29-1; j_gene: TRBJ2-2; d_gene: .; CDR3aa: CSVFVRFNRTGELFF; CDR3nt: TGCAGCGTTTTCGTGCGATTTAATCGGACCGGGGAGCTGTTTTTT
abundance: few; v_gene: TRBV11-2; j_gene: TRBJ2-5; d_gene: TRBD2; CDR3aa: CASSLQTSGRAGETQYF; CDR3nt: TGTGCCAGCAGCTTACAAACTAGCGGGAGGGCCGGAGAGACCCAGTACTTC
abundance: many; v_gene: TRBV10-3; j_gene: TRBJ2-1; d_gene: TRBD2; CDR3aa: CAISDGLAGLNEQFF; CDR3nt: TGTGCCATCAGTGATGGACTAGCGGGACTCAATGAGCAGTTCTTC
abundance: .; v_gene: TRBV4-3; j_gene: TRBJ2-1; d_gene: TRBD2; CDR3aa: CASSLTSGQGNEQFF; CDR3nt: TGCGCCAGCAGTCTAACTAGCGGGCAGGGCAATGAGCAGTTCTTC
abundance: .; v_gene: TRBV19; j_gene: TRBJ1-5; d_gene: .; CDR3aa: CASRTAYNSNQPQHF; CDR3nt: TGTGCCAGTAGGACGGCTTATAATAGCAATCAGCCCCAGCATTTT
abundance: few; v_gene: TRBV29-1; j_gene: TRBJ2-1; d_gene: TRBD1; CDR3aa: CSVTQGQGAYEQFF; CDR3nt: TGCAGCGTTACCCAGGGACAGGGGGCCTATGAGCAGTTCTTC
abundance: .; v_gene: TRBV7-3; j_gene: TRBJ1-2; d_gene: TRBD1; CDR3aa: CASSSTGTGDGYTF; CDR3nt: TGTGCCAGCAGCTCGACCGGGACAGGGGATGGCTACACCTTC
abundance: many; v_gene: TRBV18; j_gene: TRBJ2-7; d_gene: .; CDR3aa: CASSPPTHEQYF; CDR3nt: TGTGCCAGCTCACCACCGACTCACGAGCAGTACTTC
abundance: many; v_gene: TRBV29-1; j_gene: TRBJ2-7; d_gene: .; CDR3aa: CSVEKSDTYEQYF; CDR3nt: TGCAGCGTTGAAAAAAGCGATACCTACGAGCAGTACTTC
abundance: .; v_gene: TRBV5-1; j_gene: TRBJ1-1; d_gene: .; CDR3aa: CASSRGTPNTEAFF; CDR3nt: TGCGCCAGCAGCCGCGGGACTCCGAACACTGAAGCTTTCTTT
abundance: few; v_gene: TRBV18; j_gene: TRBJ1-1; d_gene: .; CDR3aa: CASSPPSRYMNTEAFF; CDR3nt: TGTGCCAGCTCACCACCGAGCAGATACATGAACACTGAAGCTTTCTTT
abundance: .; v_gene: TRBV20-1; j_gene: TRBJ2-3; d_gene: .; CDR3aa: CSALRDTQYF; CDR3nt: TGCAGTGCCCTAAGAGATACGCAGTATTTT
abundance: few; v_gene: TRBV6-2/TRBV6-3; j_gene: TRBJ2-7; d_gene: .; CDR3aa: CASSYKRVTYEQYF; CDR3nt: TGTGCCAGCAGTTATAAGCGGGTAACCTACGAGCAGTACTTC